This TCR beta chain was recorded in a study of regulatory T cells in long-lasting Graves disease. Whole-study results and caveats: Graves' patients with persistent disease showed TCR diversity lower than patients newly diagnosed.

Construction of the TCR beta libraries employed iRepertoire HTBI primers in conjunction with Arm-PCR of CDR3 regions. TCRdb re-derived calls from the multiplex PCR reads in MiXCR, one entry per CDR3 protein. Of 400,000 to 450,000 distinct CDR3 sequences in the sample, around 20% were seen once. V was pared by 1 base and J by 2 bases, with 15 bases between. CDR3 length equals 16 residues. Germline CDR1 and CDR2: LGHDT and YNNKEL (reference sequence). A remark on this clonotype: Its antigen is not identified.

Indicated time point: persistent/refractory GD, antithyroid drugs over 5 years with positive TRAb. The TCR library used RNA extracted from PBMCs. Criteria from the American Thyroid Association guidelines were applied to diagnose Graves' disease. Patient provenance is recorded as an endocrinology department in Xi'an, China. Sequenced material: peripheral blood mononuclear cells (PBMCs), taken when the disease was refractory, from a patient treated with antithyroid drugs. The V and J genes are TRBV3-1 and TRBJ2-7; perhaps TRBD2 as D (5 bases). The TCR sequence derives from a female donor with Graves disease. The CDR3 region is CASSQGGGYAAYEQYF. As DNA, the CDR3 is TGTGCCAGCAGCCAAGGAGGCGGGTACGCAGCCTACGAGCAGTACTTC.